These 21 T cell receptor beta chains originate from one sample sequenced in a study of T cells in women clearing cervical HPV infection. Generated by immunoSEQ multiplex PCR, the TCRdb table keeps only in-frame clones and is missing some. The table for this sample gives 23,000 or so clones. The sample consisted of blood buffy coat. These receptors all stem from a woman between 18 and 69 years old with a cervical HPV16 infection that either progressed to CIN3+ or cleared (not recorded which).

On this clone itself: The CDR3 goes on 3 residues after the read ends, and that part is filled in from the germline J gene. V is TRBV30 and J is TRBJ2-7, with 10 bases aligning to TRBD1. The CDR3 covers 15 residues. In germline, CDR1 is GTSNPN, CDR2 SVGIG (reference sequence). Unmatched junction bases numbered 6, after V lost 0 bases and J lost 4 bases. The CDR3 loop is CAWSVGGTGDYEQYF. The covered CDR3 bases are TGTGCCTGGAGTGTAGGAGGGACAGGGGATTACGAG.

Remarks on this clone: The junction shows a germline mismatch at one end, possibly a read error. The read halts 3 residues ahead of the CDR3 end, with the missing end drawn from the germline J gene. The chain combines TRBV19 with TRBJ1-5; 8 bases agree with TRBD1. CDR1 and CDR2 (germline): LNHDA, SQIVND (reference sequence). CDR3 length: 18 residues. The CDR3 loop is CASNIDRGGDRHQSPQHF. The CDR3 bases that were read are TGTGCCAGTAATATAGATAGGGGGGGGGACAGGCATCAATCGCCC.

Points on this clone: The read halts 3 residues ahead of the CDR3 end, with the missing end drawn from the germline J gene. This chain connects TRBV19 to TRBJ1-1; 10 positions match TRBD1. The germline CDR1 and CDR2 sequences are LNHDA and SQIVND (reference sequence). V lost 3 bases and J lost 0; bases outside the gene matches: 10. The CDR3 runs to 18 residues. The CDR3 loop is CASSMEFGTGVMNTEAFF. CDR3 DNA (partial): TGTGCCAGTAGTATGGAATTTGGGACAGGGGTTATGAACACTGAA.

Of note for this clone: The read ends 3 residues before the CDR3 terminus; that terminus is restored from the germline J gene. The rearrangement uses TRBV2 and TRBJ1-6, with 7 bases fitting TRBD1. Germline lookup yields CDR1 SNHLY and CDR2 FYNNEI. V dropped 7 bases and J dropped 9; count of bases not matched to a gene: 9. The CDR3 is 14 amino acids. The CDR3 protein is CASMGTATGSPLHF. The sequenced CDR3 bases are TGTGCCAGCATGGGGACAGCGACGGGTTCACCC.

Concerning this clone: The sequenced fragment ends 3 residues before the CDR3 boundary, so the rest is inferred from the germline J gene. This chain joins TRBV20-1 and TRBJ1-4; TRBD1 agrees at 7 bases. Germline assignment: CDR1 DFQATT and CDR2 SNEGSKA (reference sequence). This CDR3 is built from 14 residues. V gave up 3 bases and J gave up 5 bases; unmatched junction bases: 6. CDR3: CSASLPGGNEKLFF. The part of the CDR3 DNA that was read is TGCAGTGCTAGTTTACCAGGGGGAAATGAAAAA.

In regard to this clone: The read comes to an end 3 residues before the CDR3 does, leaving the germline J gene to fill in the end. The chain is built from TRBV5-6 and TRBJ1-2, with a weak D call TRBD1 (6 bases). The CDR3 loop spans 15 amino acids. CDR1 is SGHDT, CDR2 YYEEEE, per germline. Trimming removed 2 bases at V and 3 bases at J, with 14 bases between. Incomplete CDR3 DNA: TGTGCCAGCAGCTTACGGGACAACTACTACTATGGC. Amino acid sequence: CASSLRDNYYYG. The complete CDR3 reads CASSLRDNYYYGYTF.

In regard to this clone: The read halts 3 residues ahead of the CDR3 end, with the missing end drawn from the germline J gene. The V and J genes are TRBV30 and TRBJ1-5, with 8 bases that match TRBD1. Germline loops: CDR1 GTSNPN, CDR2 SVGIG (reference sequence). This CDR3 has 14 amino acids. V dropped 5 bases and J dropped 1; count of bases not matched to a gene: 4. Incomplete CDR3 DNA: TGTGCCTGGGCAGGGGGCTTAAGCAATCAGCCC. As protein: CAWAGGLSNQP. Given in full, the CDR3 is CAWAGGLSNQPQHF.

Regarding this clone: The CDR3 goes on 3 residues after the read ends, and that part is filled in from the germline J gene. The chain recombines TRBV25-1 with TRBJ2-2; D gene unclear. Germline values: CDR1 MGHDK, CDR2 SYGVNS. Between the trimmed V and J ends, which lost 4 bases and 1 base, there was a span of 13 bases. CDR3 length: 16 amino acids. CDR3 bases read: TGTGCCAGCAGTGGGGCAGCCCTCATGAACACCGGGGAG. Its protein is CASSGAALMNTGE. The whole CDR3 is CASSGAALMNTGELFF.

Remarks on this clone: The read ends 3 residues shy of where the CDR3 ends; the end is completed using the germline J gene. V usage is TRBV11-3 and J usage is TRBJ2-7; TRBD1 is a possible D gene (5 bases). Germline loops: CDR1 SGHNT, CDR2 YENEEA. The V end lost 0 bases, the J end lost 2 bases, and 11 bases lay between the germline ends. The CDR3 spans 15 residues. Here the CDR3 reads CASSLDNAGTYEQYF. Incomplete CDR3 DNA: TGTGCCAGCAGCTTAGATAATGCAGGGACCTACGAG.

Remarks on this clone: The DNA ends 3 residues before the CDR3 does, and the rest of the CDR3 is filled in from the germline J gene. This chain uses TRBV2 with TRBJ1-4; 9 bases fit TRBD1. Germline trimming cut 3 bases from V and 8 bases from J; bases unmatched to any gene: 4. The germline V gene encodes CDR1 SNHLY and CDR2 FYNNEI. This CDR3 spans 14 amino acids. CDR3 bases read: TGTGCCAGCAGTGATCACAGGGGGCTCGAAAAA. Encoded protein: CASSDHRGLEK. The whole CDR3 region reads CASSDHRGLEKLFF.

Concerning this clone itself: With the read ending 3 residues before the CDR3 end, the germline J gene is used to fill in that end. The genes are TRBV5-1 and TRBJ2-7; a weak D match, TRBD1 (6 bases). The CDR3 covers 15 residues. Germline assignment: CDR1 SGHRS and CDR2 YFSETQ. V was trimmed by 2 bases and J by 0 bases, leaving 12 bases between them. CDR3: CASSFTGTRSYEQYF. CDR3 bases read: TGCGCCAGCAGCTTTACCGGGACACGCTCCTACGAG.

On this clone: The read ends 3 residues before the CDR3 terminus; that terminus is restored from the germline J gene. The chain links TRBV18 to TRBJ2-5, with D perhaps TRBD1 (6 bases). Trimming cost V 4 bases and J 3 bases, with 15 bases left between them. CDR1 and CDR2 (germline): KGHSH, LQKENI. This CDR3 spans 15 amino acids. The CDR3 loop reads CASSLRPGEKETQYF. The sequenced CDR3 bases are TGTGCCAGCTCACTAAGGCCAGGGGAGAAAGAGACC. The entire variable domain, with the rest obtained from reference TRBV18 and TRBJ2-5, is as follows: NAGVMQNPRHLVRRRGQEARLRCSPMKGHSHVYWYRQLPEEGLKFMVYLQKENIIDESGMPKERFSAEFPKEGPSILRIQQVVRGDSAAYFCASSLRPGEKETQYFGPGTRLLVL.

Concerning this clone: The read is 3 residues too short to cover the CDR3 end, so that end is filled in from the germline J gene. The V and J genes are TRBV7-9 and TRBJ1-3; D is unresolved. The CDR3 has 14 residues. Trimming removed 8 bases at V and 2 bases at J, with 13 bases between. CDR1 is SEHNR, CDR2 FQNEAQ, per germline (reference sequence). The covered CDR3 bases are TGTGCCAGCGCCCCTCAGATAACTGGAAACACC. This translates into CASAPQITGNT. The full CDR3 is CASAPQITGNTIYF. The full variable domain, rest sourced from reference TRBV7-9 and TRBJ1-3, is DTGVSQNPRHKITKRGQNVTFRCDPISEHNRLYWYRQTLGQGPEFLTYFQNEAQLEKSRLLSDRFSAERPKGSFSTLEIQRTEQGDSAMYLCASAPQITGNTIYFGEGSWLTVV.

Worth noting for this clone: The missing CDR3 end, 3 residues past where the read stops, is filled in from the germline J gene. The genes are TRBV7-9 and TRBJ1-5, with TRBD1 identical over 8 bases. This CDR3 is built from 15 residues. Trimming at V came to 4 bases and at J to 4 bases, leaving 6 bases not matched to a gene. Looked up from germline, CDR1 is SEHNR and CDR2 is FQNEAQ (reference sequence). CDR3 DNA (partial): TGTGCCAGCAGCTCCAGTGGGGACAGGAATCAGCCC. This codes for CASSSSGDRNQP. The entire CDR3 protein reads CASSSSGDRNQPQHF. The entire variable domain, with the rest obtained from reference TRBV7-9 and TRBJ1-5, is as follows: DTGVSQNPRHKITKRGQNVTFRCDPISEHNRLYWYRQTLGQGPEFLTYFQNEAQLEKSRLLSDRFSAERPKGSFSTLEIQRTEQGDSAMYLCASSSSGDRNQPQHFGDGTRLSIL.

As concerns this clone: The read terminates 3 residues before the CDR3 end, so the remaining end is supplied by the germline J gene. The chain links TRBV19 to TRBJ1-2; TRBD1 might be the D (5 bases). The CDR3 runs to 15 residues. Germline CDR1 is LNHDA and CDR2 is SQIVND (reference sequence). CDR3 amino acids: CASSRGLATLNDYTF. The sequenced CDR3 bases are TGTGCCAGTAGTAGGGGACTAGCGACGTTAAATGAC.

Worth noting for this clone: The CDR3 end is not reached by the read, which stops 3 residues before it; the germline J gene fills it in. V is TRBV12-3 or TRBV12-4 and J is TRBJ2-1; D is perhaps TRBD1 (5 bases). V lost 8 bases and J lost 6, with 5 bases in between. CDR3 size: 10 residues. The CDR3 DNA, read in part, is TGTGCCAGCGACAGCAATGAG. Encoded protein: CASDSNE. In full, the CDR3 is CASDSNEQFF.

The chain's CDR3 is CASSEKGTGFVETQYF. The CDR3 bases that were read are TGTGCCAGCAGTGAAAAGGGGACAGGGTTCGTTGAGACG. The chain employs TRBV6-1 and TRBJ2-3; TRBD1 matches 9 bases. The DNA ends 3 residues before the CDR3 does, and the rest of the CDR3 is filled in from the germline J gene. The germline CDR1 and CDR2 sequences are MNHNS and SASEGT. This CDR3 spans 16 amino acids.

To note about this clone: Read data end 3 residues before the CDR3 end; the end is taken from the germline J gene. The rearrangement joins TRBV20-1 to TRBJ1-1; D not certain. CDR1 and CDR2 (germline): DFQATT, SNEGSKA (reference sequence). This CDR3 region has 10 residues. This chain's CDR3 is CSAYTVGAFF. The DNA read from the CDR3 is TGCAGTGCATACACAGTGGGA.

To note about this clone: Sequencing ends 3 residues short of the CDR3 end; the germline J gene provides the rest. The rearrangement joins TRBV30 to TRBJ2-1, with D perhaps TRBD2 (6 bases). Germline V gives CDR1 GTSNPN, CDR2 SVGIG (reference sequence). This CDR3 is built from 13 residues. Trimming removed 4 bases at V and 0 bases at J, with 7 bases between. The CDR3 protein is CAWMRDSYNEQFF. CDR3 bases read: TGTGCCTGGATGCGGGACTCCTACAATGAG.

Of note for this clone: The read is 3 residues too short to cover the CDR3 end, so that end is filled in from the germline J gene. The genes are TRBV7-9 and TRBJ2-5; D uncertain. The CDR3 has 14 amino acids. Germline loops: CDR1 SEHNR, CDR2 FQNEAQ (reference sequence). V lost 5 bases, J lost 2 bases, and 12 bases lay in between. CDR3 sequence reads: CASSKESAQETQYF. CDR3 DNA, as far as it was read: TGTGCCAGCAGCAAAGAGAGCGCACAAGAGACC.

Concerning this clone itself: The read gets to within 3 residues of the CDR3 end, and the germline J gene fills in the rest. The rearrangement uses TRBV19 and TRBJ1-1; possibly TRBD1 for D (6 bases). Germline values: CDR1 LNHDA, CDR2 SQIVND (reference sequence). Trimming cost V 0 bases and J 4 bases, with 9 bases left between them. CDR3 length equals 14 residues. The CDR3 here is CASSIDSRGTEAFF. CDR3 bases read: TGTGCCAGTAGTATAGACTCCAGGGGCACTGAA. The whole variable domain, remainder taken from reference TRBV19 and TRBJ1-1, is DGGITQSPKYLFRKEGQNVTLSCEQNLNHDAMYWYRQDPGQGLRLIYYSQIVNDFQKGDIAEGYSVSREKKESFPLTVTSAQKNPTAFYLCASSIDSRGTEAFFGQGTRLTVV.